The entry below describes one TCR beta chain. As yet, its antigen is unknown. Trimming stripped 0 bases from V and 3 bases from J, with 10 bases between. In germline, CDR1 is SGHNT, CDR2 YYREEE (reference sequence). The CDR3 totals 14 residues. The record originates from a study of T cell responses to AZD1222 COVID-19 vaccine. Study-wide results and limits: Just 6 or 7 people given AZD1222 tested seropositive at baseline. Spike-wide vaccine-associated CD4 TCRs dominated at 160-218 and 743-854. Repertoires in all cases were sampled only once the peak T cell response had passed.

Repertoires were generated with immunoSEQ multiplex PCR, while TCRdb's copy carries only in-frame clones and drops some. The data show 95,000 to 150,000 clones, with around 90% seen just once and 5% to 6.5% held by the top ten. The source of this sequence is an adult in good health. This chain joins TRBV5-4 and TRBJ2-7; D is unclear. Sequences were derived from peripheral blood, sampled on day 0 of AZD1222 vaccination. In nucleotides, the CDR3 is TGTGCCAGCAGCTTGGGGGCGGACCTCTACGAGCAGTACTTC. Amino acid sequence: CASSLGADLYEQYF. The variable domain in full, completed from reference TRBV5-4 and TRBJ2-7, reads ETGVTQSPTHLIKTRGQQVTLRCSSQSGHNTVSWYQQALGQGPQFIFQYYREEENGRGNFPPRFSGLQFPNYSSELNVNALELDDSALYLCASSLGADLYEQYFGPGTRLTVT.